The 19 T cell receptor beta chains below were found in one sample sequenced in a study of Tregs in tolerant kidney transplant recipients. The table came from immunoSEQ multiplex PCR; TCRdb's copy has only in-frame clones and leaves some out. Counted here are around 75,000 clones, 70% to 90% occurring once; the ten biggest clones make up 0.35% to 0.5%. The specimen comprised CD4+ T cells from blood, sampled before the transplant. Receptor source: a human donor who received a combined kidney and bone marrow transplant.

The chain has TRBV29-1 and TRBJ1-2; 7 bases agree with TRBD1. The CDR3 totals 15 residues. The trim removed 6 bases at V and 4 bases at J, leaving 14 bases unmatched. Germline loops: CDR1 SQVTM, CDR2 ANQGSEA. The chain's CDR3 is CSVPKKTRDSYGYTF. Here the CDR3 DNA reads TGCAGCGTGCCTAAAAAAACCCGGGACAGCTATGGCTACACCTTC.

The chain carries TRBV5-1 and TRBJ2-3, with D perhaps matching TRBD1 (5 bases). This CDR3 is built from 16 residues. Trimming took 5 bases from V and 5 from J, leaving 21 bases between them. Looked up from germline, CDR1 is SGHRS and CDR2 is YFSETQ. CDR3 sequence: CASSLMGRPRVDTQYF. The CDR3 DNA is TGCGCCAGCAGTCTCATGGGTCGGCCCAGGGTAGATACGCAGTATTTT.

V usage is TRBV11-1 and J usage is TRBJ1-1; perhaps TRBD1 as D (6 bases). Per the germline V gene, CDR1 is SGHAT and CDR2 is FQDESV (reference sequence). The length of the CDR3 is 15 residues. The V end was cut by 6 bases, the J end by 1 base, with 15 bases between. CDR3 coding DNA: TGTGCCAGCAGTCTATTGAGGACAGCGAACACTGAAGCTTTCTTT. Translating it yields CASSLLRTANTEAFF.

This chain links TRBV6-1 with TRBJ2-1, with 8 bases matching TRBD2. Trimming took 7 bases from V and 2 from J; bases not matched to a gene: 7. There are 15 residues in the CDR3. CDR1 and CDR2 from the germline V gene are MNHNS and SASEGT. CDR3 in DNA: TGTGCCAGCATCAACAGCGGGAGTCCCTACAATGAGCAGTTCTTC. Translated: CASINSGSPYNEQFF.

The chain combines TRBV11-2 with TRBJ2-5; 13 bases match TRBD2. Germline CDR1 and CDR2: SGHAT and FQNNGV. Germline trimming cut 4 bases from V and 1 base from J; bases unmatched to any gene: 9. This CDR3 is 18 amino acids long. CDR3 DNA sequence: TGTGCCAGCAGCTCCGGTAGACTAGCGGGAGGTCTCCAAGAGACCCAGTACTTC. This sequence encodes CASSSGRLAGGLQETQYF.

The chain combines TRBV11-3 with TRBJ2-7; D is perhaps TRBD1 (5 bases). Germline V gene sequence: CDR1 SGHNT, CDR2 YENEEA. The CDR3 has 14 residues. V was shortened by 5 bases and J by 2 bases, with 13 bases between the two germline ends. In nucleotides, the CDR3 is TGTGCCAGCAGCCCAGTTGTAGGGGCCTACGAGCAGTACTTC. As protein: CASSPVVGAYEQYF. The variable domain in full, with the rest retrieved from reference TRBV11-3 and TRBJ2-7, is EAGVVQSPRYKIIEKKQPVAFWCNPISGHNTLYWYLQNLGQGPELLIRYENEEAVDDSQLPKDRFSAERLKGVDSTLKIQPAELGDSAVYLCASSPVVGAYEQYFGPGTRLTVT.

Here the CDR3 reads CASSSTSGIGLTYNEQFF. CDR3 bases: TGTGCCAGCAGCTCGACTAGCGGGATTGGTTTAACTTACAATGAGCAGTTCTTC. The chain recombines TRBV27 with TRBJ2-1, with 11 bases identical to TRBD2. The germline V gene encodes CDR1 MNHEY and CDR2 SMNVEV (reference sequence). Losses at the gene ends were 6 bases for V and 4 bases for J; bases not matched to a gene: 14. CDR3 size: 18 residues.

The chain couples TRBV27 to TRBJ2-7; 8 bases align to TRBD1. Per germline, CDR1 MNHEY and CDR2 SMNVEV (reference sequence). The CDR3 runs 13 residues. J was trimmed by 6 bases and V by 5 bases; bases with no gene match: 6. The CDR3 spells CASSSTGQGEQYF. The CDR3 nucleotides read TGTGCCAGCAGTAGTACCGGACAGGGCGAGCAGTACTTC.

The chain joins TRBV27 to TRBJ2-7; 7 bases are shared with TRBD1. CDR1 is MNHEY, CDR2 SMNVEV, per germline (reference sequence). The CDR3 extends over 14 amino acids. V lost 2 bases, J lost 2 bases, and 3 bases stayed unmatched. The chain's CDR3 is CASSLGQGAYEQYF. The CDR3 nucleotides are TGTGCCAGCAGTTTAGGGCAGGGGGCCTACGAGCAGTACTTC.

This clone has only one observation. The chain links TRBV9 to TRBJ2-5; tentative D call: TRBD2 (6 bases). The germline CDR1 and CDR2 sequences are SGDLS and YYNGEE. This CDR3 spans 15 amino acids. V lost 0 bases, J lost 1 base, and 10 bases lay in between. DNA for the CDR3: TGTGCCAGCAGCGTAGGAGGAGCGGGCCAAGAGACCCAGTACTTC. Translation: CASSVGGAGQETQYF.

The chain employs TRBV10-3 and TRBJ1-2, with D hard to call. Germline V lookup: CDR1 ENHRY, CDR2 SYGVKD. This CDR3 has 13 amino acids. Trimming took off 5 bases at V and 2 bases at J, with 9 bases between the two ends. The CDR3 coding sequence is TGTGCCATCAGTTCCGGCAGGAACTATGGCTACACCTTC. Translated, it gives CAISSGRNYGYTF.

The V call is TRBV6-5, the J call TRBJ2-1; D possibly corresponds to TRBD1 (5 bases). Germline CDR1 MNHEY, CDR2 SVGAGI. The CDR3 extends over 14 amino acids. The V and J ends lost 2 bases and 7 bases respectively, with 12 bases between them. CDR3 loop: CASSYGRPGNEQFF. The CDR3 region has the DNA TGTGCCAGCAGTTACGGCCGGCCAGGGAATGAGCAGTTCTTC.

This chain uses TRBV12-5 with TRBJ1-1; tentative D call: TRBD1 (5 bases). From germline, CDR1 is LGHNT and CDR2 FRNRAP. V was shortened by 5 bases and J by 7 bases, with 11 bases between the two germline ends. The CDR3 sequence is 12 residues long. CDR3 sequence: CASGRGTVEAFF. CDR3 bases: TGTGCTAGTGGTCGCGGGACGGTTGAAGCTTTCTTT.

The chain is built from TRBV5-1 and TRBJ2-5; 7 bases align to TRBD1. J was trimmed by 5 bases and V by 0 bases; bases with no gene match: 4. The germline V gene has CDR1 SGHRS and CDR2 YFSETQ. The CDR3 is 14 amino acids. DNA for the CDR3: TGCGCCAGCAGCTTGGGGCAGGGGGATGAGACCCAGTACTTC. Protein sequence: CASSLGQGDETQYF.

The CDR3 DNA is TGTGCCAGCAGCTTAGAAGCGGGGTACGAGCAGTACTTC. Translating it yields CASSLEAGYEQYF. The chain carries TRBV7-2 and TRBJ2-7; 7 bases agree with TRBD2. The length of the CDR3 is 13 residues. Germline V CDR1 and CDR2: SGHTA, FQGNSA. After removal of 1 base from V and 4 bases from J, the junction contained 1 base not matched to a gene.

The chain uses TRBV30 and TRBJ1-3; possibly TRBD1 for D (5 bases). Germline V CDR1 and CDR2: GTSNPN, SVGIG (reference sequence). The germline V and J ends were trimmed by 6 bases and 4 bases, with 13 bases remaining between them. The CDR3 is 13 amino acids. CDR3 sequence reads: CACSAGVGNTIYF. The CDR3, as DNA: TGTGCCTGCTCAGCGGGGGTCGGAAACACCATATATTTT.

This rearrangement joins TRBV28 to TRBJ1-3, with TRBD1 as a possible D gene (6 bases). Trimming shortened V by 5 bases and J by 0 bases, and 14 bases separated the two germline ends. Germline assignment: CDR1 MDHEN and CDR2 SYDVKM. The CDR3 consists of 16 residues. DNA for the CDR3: TGTGCCAGCAGTCCGCCCAGACAGGACTCTGGAAACACCATATATTTT. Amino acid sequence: CASSPPRQDSGNTIYF.

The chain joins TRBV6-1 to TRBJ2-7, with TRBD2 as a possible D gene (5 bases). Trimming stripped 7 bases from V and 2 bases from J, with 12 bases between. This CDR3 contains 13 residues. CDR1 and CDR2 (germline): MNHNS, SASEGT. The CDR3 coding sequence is TGTGCCAGCACATCGGGATACACCTACGAGCAGTACTTC. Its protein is CASTSGYTYEQYF.

In DNA, the CDR3 is TGTGCCAGCAGCTGGTACAGGGGTATGAACACTGAAGCTTTCTTT. Amino acid sequence: CASSWYRGMNTEAFF. This chain links TRBV7-9 with TRBJ1-1; 7 nucleotides line up with TRBD1. The J segment lost 0 bases and the V segment lost 4 bases, leaving 5 bases of the junction unmatched. Per germline, CDR1 SEHNR and CDR2 FQNEAQ (reference sequence). CDR3 length equals 15 residues.